This record concerns one T cell receptor beta chain sequence. What it binds is not known. Data came from immunoSEQ multiplex PCR; TCRdb stores just in-frame clones and leaves some out. The repertoire has 50,000 to 55,000 clones, roughly 92% of them found once; the top ten carry 15% to 20%. These data originate in a study of siplizumab effects on memory and regulatory T cells. Notes on the study in general: Proliferating Tregs from siplizumab cultures lacked functional confirmation of suppression. Siplizumab significantly reduced alloreactive sequences traceable to unstimulated CD4+ memory cells. With siplizumab, Treg-derived clones averaged about 69% of mappable alloreactive CD4+ clones, versus about 25% in controls. Only a minority of proliferating CD4+ or CD8+ clones had an assignable naive or memory phenotype, with roughly 75-96% lacking one.

Germline V gene data show CDR1 as SGHAT and CDR2 as FQNNGV. The CDR3 is 13 residues long. Sequenced material: CD8+ T cells sorted from blood. This receptor was taken from a human donor in good health. The chain has TRBV11-2 and TRBJ2-7, with TRBD2 matching over 8 bases. The CDR3 sequence: CASGAGVTYEQYF. CDR3 sequence (DNA): TGTGCTAGCGGGGCGGGAGTAACGTACGAGCAGTACTTC.